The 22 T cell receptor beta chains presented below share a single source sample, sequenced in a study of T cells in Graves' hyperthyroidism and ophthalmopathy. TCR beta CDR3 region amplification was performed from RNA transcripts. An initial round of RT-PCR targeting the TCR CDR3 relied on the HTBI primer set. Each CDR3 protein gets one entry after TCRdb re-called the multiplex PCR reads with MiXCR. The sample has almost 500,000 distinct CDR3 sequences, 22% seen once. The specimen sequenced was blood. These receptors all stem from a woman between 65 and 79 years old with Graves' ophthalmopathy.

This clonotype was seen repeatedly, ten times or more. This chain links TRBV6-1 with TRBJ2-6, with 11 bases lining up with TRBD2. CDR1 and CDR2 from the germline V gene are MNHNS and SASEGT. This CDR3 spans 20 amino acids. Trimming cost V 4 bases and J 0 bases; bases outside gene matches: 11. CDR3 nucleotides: TGTGCCAGCAGTGCGAGGAGGGGACTAGCGGTTACCTCTGGGGCCAACGTCCTGACTTTC. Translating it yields CASSARRGLAVTSGANVLTF.

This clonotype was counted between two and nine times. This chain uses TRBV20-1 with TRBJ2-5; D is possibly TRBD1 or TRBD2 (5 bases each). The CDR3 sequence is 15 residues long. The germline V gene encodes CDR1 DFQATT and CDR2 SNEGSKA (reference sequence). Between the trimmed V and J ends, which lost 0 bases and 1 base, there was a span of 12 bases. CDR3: CSAREENGAQETQYF. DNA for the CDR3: TGCAGTGCTAGAGAAGAGAACGGGGCCCAAGAGACCCAGTACTTC.

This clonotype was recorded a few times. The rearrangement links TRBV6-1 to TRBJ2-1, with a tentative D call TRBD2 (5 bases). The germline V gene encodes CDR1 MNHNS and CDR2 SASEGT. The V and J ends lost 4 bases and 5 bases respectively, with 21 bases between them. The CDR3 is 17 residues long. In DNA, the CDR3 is TGTGCCAGCAGTGCCTCACCGACTGGAGCGGTCCACAATGAGCAGTTCTTC. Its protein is CASSASPTGAVHNEQFF.

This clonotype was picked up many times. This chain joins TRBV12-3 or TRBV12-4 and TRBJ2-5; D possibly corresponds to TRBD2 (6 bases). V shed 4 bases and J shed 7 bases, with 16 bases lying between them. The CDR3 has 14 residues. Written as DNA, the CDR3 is TGTGCCAGCAGTTCCTCCGGGGGAGCCCTGACCCAGTACTTC. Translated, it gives CASSSSGGALTQYF.

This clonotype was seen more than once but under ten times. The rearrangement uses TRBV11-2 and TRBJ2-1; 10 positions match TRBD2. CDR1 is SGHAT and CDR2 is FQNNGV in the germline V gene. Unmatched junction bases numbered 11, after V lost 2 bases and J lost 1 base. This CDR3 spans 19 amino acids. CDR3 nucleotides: TGTGCCAGCAGCTTAATGTGGGCTAGCGGGAGTGGGTCCTACAATGAGCAGTTCTTC. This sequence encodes CASSLMWASGSGSYNEQFF.

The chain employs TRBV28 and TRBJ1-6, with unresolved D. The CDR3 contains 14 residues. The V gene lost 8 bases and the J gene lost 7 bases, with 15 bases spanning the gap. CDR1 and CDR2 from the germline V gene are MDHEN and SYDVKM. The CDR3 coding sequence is TGTGCCAGCGACCCCGTCTTAGGAAATTCACCCCTCCACTTT. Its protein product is CASDPVLGNSPLHF.

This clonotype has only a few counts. The CDR3 here is CASSPDGASNQPQHF. The CDR3 nucleotides read TGTGCCAGCAGTCCGGACGGCGCTAGCAATCAGCCCCAGCATTTT. This rearrangement joins TRBV6-4 to TRBJ1-5; D uncertain. The CDR3 loop spans 15 amino acids. Germline assignment: CDR1 MRHNA and CDR2 SNTAGT. V gave up 5 bases and J gave up 0 bases, with 11 bases separating them.

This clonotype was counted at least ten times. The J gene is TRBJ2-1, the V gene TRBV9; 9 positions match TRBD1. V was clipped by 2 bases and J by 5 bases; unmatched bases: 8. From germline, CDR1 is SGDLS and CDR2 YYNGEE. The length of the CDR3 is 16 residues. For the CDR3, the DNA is TGTGCCAGCAGCGTCCTGGGACAGGGAGCCCACAATGAGCAGTTCTTC. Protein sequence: CASSVLGQGAHNEQFF.

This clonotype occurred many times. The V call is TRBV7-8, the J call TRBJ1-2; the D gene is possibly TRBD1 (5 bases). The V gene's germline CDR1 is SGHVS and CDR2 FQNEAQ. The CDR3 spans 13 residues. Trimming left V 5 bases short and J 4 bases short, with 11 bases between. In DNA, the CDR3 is TGTGCCAGCAGCCGGGGGGTTAGCTATGGCTACACCTTC. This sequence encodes CASSRGVSYGYTF.

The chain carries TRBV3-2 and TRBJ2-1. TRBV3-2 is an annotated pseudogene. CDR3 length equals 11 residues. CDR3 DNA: TGTGCCGGCAGCCAAGCCCTTGAGCAGTTCTTC. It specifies CAGSQALEQFF.

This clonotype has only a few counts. The CDR3 coding sequence is TGTGCCAGCAGCCAATTCGCGAAGGGGCTAGCGGGAGGGCCTAACAATGAGCAGTTCTTC. Protein sequence: CASSQFAKGLAGGPNNEQFF. This chain joins TRBV3-1 and TRBJ2-1, with 12 bases matching TRBD2. The germline V gene encodes CDR1 LGHDT and CDR2 YNNKEL (reference sequence). This CDR3 has 20 residues. V was clipped by 2 bases and J by 5 bases; unmatched bases: 16.

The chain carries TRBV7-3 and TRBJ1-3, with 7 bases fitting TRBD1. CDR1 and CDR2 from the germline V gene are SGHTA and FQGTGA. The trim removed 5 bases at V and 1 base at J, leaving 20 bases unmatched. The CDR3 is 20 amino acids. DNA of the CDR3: TGTGCCAGCAGCGGACCTAAATGGGTACAGGGGCAGGTATCTGGAAACACCATATATTTT. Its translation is CASSGPKWVQGQVSGNTIYF. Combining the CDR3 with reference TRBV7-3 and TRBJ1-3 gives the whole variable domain GAGVSQTPSNKVTEKGKYVELRCDPISGHTALYWYRQSLGQGPEFLIYFQGTGAADDSGLPNDRFFAVRPEGSVSTLKIQRTERGDSAVYLCASSGPKWVQGQVSGNTIYFGEGSWLTVV.

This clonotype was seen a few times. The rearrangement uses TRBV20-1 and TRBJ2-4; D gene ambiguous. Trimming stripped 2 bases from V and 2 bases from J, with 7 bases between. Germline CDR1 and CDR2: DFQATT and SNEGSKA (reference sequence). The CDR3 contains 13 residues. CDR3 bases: TGCAGTGCTAGACACAGAACCAAAAACATTCAGTACTTC. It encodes CSARHRTKNIQYF.

The CDR3, as DNA: TGTGCCAGCAGCTTAGGACTAGCGGGAGCCCTAAGCTCCTACAATGAGCAGTTCTTC. This sequence encodes CASSLGLAGALSSYNEQFF. This chain connects TRBV5-4 to TRBJ2-1, with 13 bases lining up with TRBD2. Germline V gives CDR1 SGHNT, CDR2 YYREEE (reference sequence). Trimming cost V 2 bases and J 0 bases; bases outside gene matches: 8. CDR3 length: 19 residues.

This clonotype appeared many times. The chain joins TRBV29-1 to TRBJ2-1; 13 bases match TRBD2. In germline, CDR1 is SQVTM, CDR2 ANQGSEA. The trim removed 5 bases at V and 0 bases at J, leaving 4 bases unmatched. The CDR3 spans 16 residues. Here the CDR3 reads CSVPGLAGASYNEQFF. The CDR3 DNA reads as TGCAGCGTTCCCGGACTAGCGGGAGCCTCCTACAATGAGCAGTTCTTC.

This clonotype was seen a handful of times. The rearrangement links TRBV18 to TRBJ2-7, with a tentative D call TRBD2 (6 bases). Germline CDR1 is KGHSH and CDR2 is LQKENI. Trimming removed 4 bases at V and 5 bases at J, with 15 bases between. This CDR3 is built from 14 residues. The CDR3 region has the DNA TGTGCCAGCTCACTACCGGGACTCCTCCACGAGCAGTACTTC. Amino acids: CASSLPGLLHEQYF. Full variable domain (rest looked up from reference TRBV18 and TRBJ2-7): NAGVMQNPRHLVRRRGQEARLRCSPMKGHSHVYWYRQLPEEGLKFMVYLQKENIIDESGMPKERFSAEFPKEGPSILRIQQVVRGDSAAYFCASSLPGLLHEQYFGPGTRLTVT.

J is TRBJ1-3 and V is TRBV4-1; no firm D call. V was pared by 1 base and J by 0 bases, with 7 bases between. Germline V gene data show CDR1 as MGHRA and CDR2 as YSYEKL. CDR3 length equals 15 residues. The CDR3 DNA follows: TGCGCCAGCAGCCAAGTCCCGGGCTCTGGAAACACCATATATTTT. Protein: CASSQVPGSGNTIYF.

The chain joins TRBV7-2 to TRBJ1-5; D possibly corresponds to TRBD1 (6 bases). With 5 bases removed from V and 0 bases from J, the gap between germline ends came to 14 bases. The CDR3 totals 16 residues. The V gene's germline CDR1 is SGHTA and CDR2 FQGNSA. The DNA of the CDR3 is TGTGCCAGCAGCCCGACAGGCAGCCTTAGCAATCAGCCCCAGCATTTT. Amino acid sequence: CASSPTGSLSNQPQHF.

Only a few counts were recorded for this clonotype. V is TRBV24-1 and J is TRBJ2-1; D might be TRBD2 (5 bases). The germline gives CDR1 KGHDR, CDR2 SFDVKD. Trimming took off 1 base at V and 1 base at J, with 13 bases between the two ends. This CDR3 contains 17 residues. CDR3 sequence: CATSDFYSEGSYNEQFF. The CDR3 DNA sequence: TGTGCCACCAGTGATTTTTATAGTGAGGGATCCTACAATGAGCAGTTCTTC.

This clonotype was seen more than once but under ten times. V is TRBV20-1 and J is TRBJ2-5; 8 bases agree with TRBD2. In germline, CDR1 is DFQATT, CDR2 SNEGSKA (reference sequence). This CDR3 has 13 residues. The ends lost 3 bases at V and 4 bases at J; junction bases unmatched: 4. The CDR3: CSASSSGRETQYF. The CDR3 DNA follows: TGCAGTGCTAGTTCCAGCGGGAGAGAGACCCAGTACTTC.

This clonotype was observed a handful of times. CDR3 DNA sequence: TGTGCTAGCTCGGCGGGGGGTGGGGACTACAATGAGCAGTTCTTC. Translating gives CASSAGGGDYNEQFF. The V gene is TRBV7-7, the J gene TRBJ2-1; 8 bases fit TRBD2. Germline CDR1 reads SSHAT; CDR2 reads FNYEAQ (reference sequence). The CDR3 is 15 residues long.

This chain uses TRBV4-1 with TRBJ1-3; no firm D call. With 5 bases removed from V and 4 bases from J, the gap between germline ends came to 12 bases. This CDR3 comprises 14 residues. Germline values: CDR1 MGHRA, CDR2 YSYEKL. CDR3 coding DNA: TGCGCCAGCAGCACCCCGCGGTCCGGAAACACCATATATTTT. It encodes CASSTPRSGNTIYF.